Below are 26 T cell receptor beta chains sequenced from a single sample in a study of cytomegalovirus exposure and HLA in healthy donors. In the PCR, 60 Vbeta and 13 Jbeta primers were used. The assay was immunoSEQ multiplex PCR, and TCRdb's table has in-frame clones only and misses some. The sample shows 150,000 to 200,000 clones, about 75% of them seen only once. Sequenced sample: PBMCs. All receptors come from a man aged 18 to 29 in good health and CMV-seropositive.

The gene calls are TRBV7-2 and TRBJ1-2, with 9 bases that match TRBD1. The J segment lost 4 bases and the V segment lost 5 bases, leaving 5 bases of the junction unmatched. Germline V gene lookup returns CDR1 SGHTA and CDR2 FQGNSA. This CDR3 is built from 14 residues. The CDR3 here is CASSQTGGSYGYTF. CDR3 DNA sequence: TGTGCCAGCAGCCAGACAGGGGGTTCCTATGGCTACACCTTC.

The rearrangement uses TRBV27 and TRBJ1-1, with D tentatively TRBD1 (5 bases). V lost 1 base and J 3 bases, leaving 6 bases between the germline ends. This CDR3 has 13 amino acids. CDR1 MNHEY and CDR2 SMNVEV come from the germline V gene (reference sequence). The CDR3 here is CASSLWGDTEAFF. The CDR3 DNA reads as TGTGCCAGCAGTTTATGGGGGGACACTGAAGCTTTCTTT.

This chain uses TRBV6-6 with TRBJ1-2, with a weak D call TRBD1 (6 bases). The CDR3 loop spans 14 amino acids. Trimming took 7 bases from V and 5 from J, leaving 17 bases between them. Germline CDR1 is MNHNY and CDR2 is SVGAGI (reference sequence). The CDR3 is CASTLPQGRYGYTF. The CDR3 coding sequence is TGTGCCAGCACCCTACCCCAGGGGCGGTATGGCTACACCTTC.

The CDR3 loop is CASSVTPTNTGELFF. In DNA, the CDR3 is TGTGCCAGCAGCGTGACTCCTACGAACACCGGGGAGCTGTTTTTT. The chain links TRBV9 to TRBJ2-2, with no clear D. The V and J ends lost 2 bases and 0 bases respectively, with 8 bases between them. Germline assignment: CDR1 SGDLS and CDR2 YYNGEE. This CDR3 contains 15 residues. Using reference TRBV9 and TRBJ2-2 for the parts outside the CDR3, the full variable domain is DSGVTQTPKHLITATGQRVTLRCSPRSGDLSVYWYQQSLDQGLQFLIQYYNGEERAKGNILERFSAQQFPDLHSELNLSSLELGDSALYFCASSVTPTNTGELFFGEGSRLTVL.

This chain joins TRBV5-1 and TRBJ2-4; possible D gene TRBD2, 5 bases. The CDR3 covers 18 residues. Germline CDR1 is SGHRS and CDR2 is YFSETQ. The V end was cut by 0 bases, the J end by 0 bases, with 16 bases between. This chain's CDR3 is CASSLGQTLARAKNIQYF. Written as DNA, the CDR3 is TGCGCCAGCAGCTTGGGGCAGACCCTAGCCCGAGCCAAAAACATTCAGTACTTC.

The CDR3 nucleotides read TGTGCCAGCAGCTTAGGAGGATTTAACTATGGCTACACCTTC. Translating it yields CASSLGGFNYGYTF. This chain uses TRBV7-9 with TRBJ1-2; D call uncertain. The V gene lost 1 base and the J gene lost 1 base, with 7 bases spanning the gap. Per the germline V gene, CDR1 is SEHNR and CDR2 is FQNEAQ (reference sequence). The CDR3 loop spans 14 amino acids.

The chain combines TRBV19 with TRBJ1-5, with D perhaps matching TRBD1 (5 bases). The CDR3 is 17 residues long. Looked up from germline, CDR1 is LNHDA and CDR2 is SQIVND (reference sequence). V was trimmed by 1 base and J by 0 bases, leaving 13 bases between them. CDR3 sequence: CASSIGDSKYSNQPQHF. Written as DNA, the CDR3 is TGTGCCAGTAGTATAGGTGACAGTAAATATAGCAATCAGCCCCAGCATTTT.

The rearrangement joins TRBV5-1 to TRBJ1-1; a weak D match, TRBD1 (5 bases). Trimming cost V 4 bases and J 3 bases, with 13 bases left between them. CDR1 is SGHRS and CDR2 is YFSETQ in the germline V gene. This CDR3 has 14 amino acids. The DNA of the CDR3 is TGCGCCAGCAGCCCTAGGGGAGGGGACACTGAAGCTTTCTTT. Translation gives CASSPRGGDTEAFF.

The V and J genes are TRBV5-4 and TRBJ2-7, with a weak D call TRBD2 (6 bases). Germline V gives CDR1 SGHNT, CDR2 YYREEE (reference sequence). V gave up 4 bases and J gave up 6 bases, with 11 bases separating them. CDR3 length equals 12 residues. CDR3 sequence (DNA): TGTGCCAGCAGCATGGACTATGGCGAGCAGTACGTC. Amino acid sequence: CASSMDYGEQYV.

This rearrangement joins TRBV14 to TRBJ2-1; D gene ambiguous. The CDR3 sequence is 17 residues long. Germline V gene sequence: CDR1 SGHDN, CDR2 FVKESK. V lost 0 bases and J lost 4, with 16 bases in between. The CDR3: CASSQDNLPNIYNEQFF. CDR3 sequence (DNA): TGTGCCAGCAGCCAAGATAACCTACCTAATATTTACAATGAGCAGTTCTTC.

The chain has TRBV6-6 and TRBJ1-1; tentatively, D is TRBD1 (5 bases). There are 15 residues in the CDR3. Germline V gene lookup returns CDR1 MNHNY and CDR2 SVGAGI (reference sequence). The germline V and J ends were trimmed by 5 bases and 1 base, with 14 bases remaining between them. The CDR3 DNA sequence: TGTGCCAGCAGTAACCAACCCCAGGGGAACACTGAAGCTTTCTTT. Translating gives CASSNQPQGNTEAFF.

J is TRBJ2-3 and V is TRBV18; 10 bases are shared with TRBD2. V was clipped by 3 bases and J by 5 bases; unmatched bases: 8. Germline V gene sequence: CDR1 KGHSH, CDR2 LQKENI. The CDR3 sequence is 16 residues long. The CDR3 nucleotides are TGTGCCAGCTCACCCCTAGCGGGAGTGTTCGGAGATACGCAGTATTTT. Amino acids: CASSPLAGVFGDTQYF.

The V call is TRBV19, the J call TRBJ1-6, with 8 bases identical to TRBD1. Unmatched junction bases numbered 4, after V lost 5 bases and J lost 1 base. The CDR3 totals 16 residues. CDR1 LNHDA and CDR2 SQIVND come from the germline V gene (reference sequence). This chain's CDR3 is CASSAGGKSYNSPLHF. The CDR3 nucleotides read TGTGCCAGTAGTGCAGGGGGCAAATCCTATAATTCACCCCTCCACTTT.

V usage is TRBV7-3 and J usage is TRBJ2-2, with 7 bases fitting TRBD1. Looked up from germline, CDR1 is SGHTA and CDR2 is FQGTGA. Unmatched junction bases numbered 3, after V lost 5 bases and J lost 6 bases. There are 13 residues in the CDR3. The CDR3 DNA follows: TGTGCCAGCAGCACAGGGGTCGCCGGGGAGCTGTTTTTT. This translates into CASSTGVAGELFF.

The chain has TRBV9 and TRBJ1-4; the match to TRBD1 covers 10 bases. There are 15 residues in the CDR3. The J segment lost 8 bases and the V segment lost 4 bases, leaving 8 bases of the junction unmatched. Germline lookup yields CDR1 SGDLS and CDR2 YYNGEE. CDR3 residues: CASSPGTGVAEKLFF. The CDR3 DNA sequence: TGTGCCAGCAGCCCCGGGACAGGGGTTGCGGAAAAACTGTTTTTT. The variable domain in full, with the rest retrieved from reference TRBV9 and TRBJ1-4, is DSGVTQTPKHLITATGQRVTLRCSPRSGDLSVYWYQQSLDQGLQFLIQYYNGEERAKGNILERFSAQQFPDLHSELNLSSLELGDSALYFCASSPGTGVAEKLFFGSGTQLSVL.

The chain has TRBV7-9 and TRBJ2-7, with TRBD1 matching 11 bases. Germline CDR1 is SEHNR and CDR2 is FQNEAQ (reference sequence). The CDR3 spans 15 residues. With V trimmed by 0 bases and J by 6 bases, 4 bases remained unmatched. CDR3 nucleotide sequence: TGTGCCAGCAGCTTAGCGGGACAGGGGGGAGGCGAGCAGTACGTC. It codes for CASSLAGQGGGEQYV.

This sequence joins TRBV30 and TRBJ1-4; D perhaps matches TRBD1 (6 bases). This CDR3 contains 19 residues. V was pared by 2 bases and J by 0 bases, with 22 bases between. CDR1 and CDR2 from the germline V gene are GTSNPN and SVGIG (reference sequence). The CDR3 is CAWSRELTLKGATNEKLFF. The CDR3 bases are TGTGCCTGGAGTAGGGAACTTACCCTTAAGGGGGCAACTAATGAAAAACTGTTTTTT.

The DNA of the CDR3 is TGTGCCAGCAGCCCCATCGGGACTAGCGGGAGCGCTGAGCAGTTCTTC. Residues: CASSPIGTSGSAEQFF. The rearrangement uses TRBV5-6 and TRBJ2-1, with 14 nucleotides matching TRBD2. J gave up 9 bases and V 4 bases, and 9 bases lay outside the gene matches. There are 16 residues in the CDR3. Germline V gene lookup returns CDR1 SGHDT and CDR2 YYEEEE.

This CDR3 reads CASSANREELFF. CDR3 coding DNA: TGTGCCAGCAGCGCGAACAGGGAAGAGCTGTTTTTT. The rearrangement links TRBV9 to TRBJ2-2; TRBD1 is a possible D gene (6 bases). Trimming removed 3 bases from V and 11 bases from J, with 11 bases in between. This CDR3 is 12 amino acids long. CDR1 is SGDLS and CDR2 is YYNGEE in the germline V gene.

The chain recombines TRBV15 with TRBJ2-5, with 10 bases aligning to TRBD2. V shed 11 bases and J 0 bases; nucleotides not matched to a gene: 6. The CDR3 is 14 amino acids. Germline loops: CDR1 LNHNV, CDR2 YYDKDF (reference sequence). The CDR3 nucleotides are TGTGCCTCGGGAGCGGGGGGGAACCAAGAGACCCAGTACTTC. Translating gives CASGAGGNQETQYF. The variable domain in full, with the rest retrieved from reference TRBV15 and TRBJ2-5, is DAMVIQNPRYQVTQFGKPVTLSCSQTLNHNVMYWYQQKSSQAPKLLFHYYDKDFNNEADTPDNFQSRRPNTSFCFLDIRSPGLGDTAMYLCASGAGGNQETQYFGPGTRLLVL.

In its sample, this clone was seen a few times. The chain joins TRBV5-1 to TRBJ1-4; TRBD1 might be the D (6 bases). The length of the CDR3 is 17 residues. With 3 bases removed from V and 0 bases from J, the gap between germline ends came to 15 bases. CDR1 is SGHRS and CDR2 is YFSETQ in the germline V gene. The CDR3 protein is CASSSDGQSATNEKLFF. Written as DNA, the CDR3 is TGCGCCAGCAGCTCCGATGGACAGTCTGCAACTAATGAAAAACTGTTTTTT.

The chain's CDR3 is CAISEGQGIRQYV. CDR3 DNA sequence: TGTGCCATCAGTGAGGGGCAGGGCATTAGGCAGTACGTC. The chain uses TRBV10-3 and TRBJ2-7; D is perhaps TRBD1 (5 bases). Germline V CDR1 and CDR2: ENHRY, SYGVKD. Trimming took 2 bases from V and 9 from J, leaving 14 bases between them. This CDR3 spans 13 amino acids.

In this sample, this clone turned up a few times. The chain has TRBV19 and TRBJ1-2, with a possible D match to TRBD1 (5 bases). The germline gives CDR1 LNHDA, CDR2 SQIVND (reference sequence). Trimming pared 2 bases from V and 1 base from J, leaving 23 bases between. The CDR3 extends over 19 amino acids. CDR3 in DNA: TGTGCCAGTAGTATACGGGCTGGGGTCCTGGGGCATAATAACTATGGCTACACCTTC. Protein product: CASSIRAGVLGHNNYGYTF.

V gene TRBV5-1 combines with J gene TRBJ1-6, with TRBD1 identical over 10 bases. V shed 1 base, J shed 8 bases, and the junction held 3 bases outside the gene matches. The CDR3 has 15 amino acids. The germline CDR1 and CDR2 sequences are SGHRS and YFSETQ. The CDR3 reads CASSLSGQGDSPLHF. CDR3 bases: TGCGCCAGCAGCTTGTCCGGACAGGGGGATTCACCCCTCCACTTT.

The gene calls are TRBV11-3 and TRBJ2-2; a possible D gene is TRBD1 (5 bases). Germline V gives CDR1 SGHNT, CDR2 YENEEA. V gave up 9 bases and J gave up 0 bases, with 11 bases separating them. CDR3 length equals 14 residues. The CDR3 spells CASRQSANTGELFF. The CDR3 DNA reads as TGTGCCAGTCGACAGAGCGCGAACACCGGGGAGCTGTTTTTT.

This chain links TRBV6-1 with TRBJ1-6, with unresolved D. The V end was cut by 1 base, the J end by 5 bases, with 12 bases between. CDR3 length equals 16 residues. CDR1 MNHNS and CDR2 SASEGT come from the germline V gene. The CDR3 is CASSEVPPANNSPLHF. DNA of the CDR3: TGTGCCAGCAGTGAAGTACCCCCCGCGAATAATTCACCCCTCCACTTT.